This T cell receptor beta chain was captured by sequencing in a study of T cell repertoires in cytomegalovirus infection. On the study more broadly: Signatures in public TCR beta sequences pointed to both CMV infection and matching HLA type.

One entry per CDR3 protein, called by TCRdb with MiXCR from the reads. The repertoire holds roughly 320,000 distinct CDR3 sequences, with about a tenth as singletons. Study-wide results and limits: CMV-specific TCR beta clonotypes restricted by HLA-C dominated the ex vivo response. Summed public TCR beta family frequency identified CMV carriers bearing the relevant HLA.

Many counts were recorded for this clonotype. Its antigen is not known. Germline CDR1 is SGHAT and CDR2 is FQNNGV. V was pared by 6 bases and J by 4 bases, with 5 bases between. There are 11 residues in the CDR3. This sequence originates from a human donor in good health (CMV status not recorded). Some clones in this sample may be carry-over from other donors' samples. The material sequenced was PBMCs. The chain uses TRBV11-2 and TRBJ2-3; no reliable D call. The CDR3 DNA is TGTGCCAGCAGTTTATCAGATACGCAGTATTTT. Translating gives CASSLSDTQYF.